Each of the 26 T cell receptor beta chains below was sequenced from the same sample in a study of shared clonotypes between healthy human individuals. Here immunoSEQ multiplex PCR was the method, and the copy in TCRdb shows in-frame clones only, minus some. The sample lists about 2.4 million clones, over 85% occurring once. The specimen was naive CD4+ T cells from PBMCs. The subset: CD45RA+ positively selected. All receptors derive from a man younger than 35 in good health. Some clones in this sample may be carry-over from other donors' samples.

The chain carries TRBV19 and TRBJ1-1; D is ambiguous. Germline V gives CDR1 LNHDA, CDR2 SQIVND (reference sequence). With 0 bases removed from V and 1 base from J, the gap between germline ends came to 15 bases. This CDR3 is built from 17 residues. CDR3 bases: TGTGCCAGTAGTATAGATCGAGGGCGGGATCCGAACACTGAAGCTTTCTTT. Amino acid sequence: CASSIDRGRDPNTEAFF.

This chain links TRBV5-1 with TRBJ2-7; tentatively, D is TRBD2 (5 bases). The CDR3 is 15 amino acids. Deletions cut 1 base from V and 6 bases from J, with 17 bases between. Germline loops: CDR1 SGHRS, CDR2 YFSETQ. The CDR3 bases are TGCGCCAGCAGCTTGAGGCTCCCGGGTGGAGGCGAGCAGTACTTC. Its protein is CASSLRLPGGGEQYF.

The rearrangement links TRBV10-3 to TRBJ2-3, with D unclear. The CDR3 consists of 14 residues. Trimming removed 4 bases at V and 4 bases at J, with 12 bases between. Germline CDR1 reads ENHRY; CDR2 reads SYGVKD. For the CDR3, the DNA is TGTGCCATCAGTGGTACTCGATTCGCAGATACGCAGTATTTT. It specifies CAISGTRFADTQYF.

V gene TRBV6-1 combines with J gene TRBJ1-1; 7 bases match TRBD1. This CDR3 spans 11 amino acids. V shed 5 bases and J 8 bases; nucleotides not matched to a gene: 2. Germline CDR1 MNHNS, CDR2 SASEGT. CDR3: CASSQGVEAFF. CDR3 sequence (DNA): TGTGCCAGCAGTCAGGGGGTCGAAGCTTTCTTT.

V gene TRBV6-1 combines with J gene TRBJ1-1; TRBD1 matches 7 bases. The CDR3 consists of 13 residues. Germline V gives CDR1 MNHNS, CDR2 SASEGT. V lost 3 bases to trimming and J lost 7 bases; unmatched junction nucleotides: 5. This CDR3 is CASSDHRGGEAFF. DNA for the CDR3: TGTGCCAGCAGTGACCACAGGGGAGGTGAAGCTTTCTTT.

Points on this clone: The same CDR3 is also encoded by other DNA sequences in this sample. This chain links TRBV28 with TRBJ1-2; 7 bases agree with TRBD1. Germline V lookup: CDR1 MDHEN, CDR2 SYDVKM. V lost 2 bases and J lost 4; bases outside the gene matches: 7. This CDR3 has 15 residues. The CDR3 spells CASSLPTGRGYGYTF. Written as DNA, the CDR3 is TGTGCCAGCAGTTTACCGACAGGGCGGGGCTATGGCTACACCTTC.

This clone was seen a single time. V gene TRBV27 combines with J gene TRBJ2-1; D gene ambiguous. The germline V and J ends were trimmed by 1 base and 6 bases, with 7 bases remaining between them. The CDR3 consists of 13 residues. The germline gives CDR1 MNHEY, CDR2 SMNVEV (reference sequence). The CDR3 is CASSLFIPNEQFF. The CDR3 DNA is TGTGCCAGCAGTTTATTCATCCCCAATGAGCAGTTCTTC.

The chain is built from TRBV10-3 and TRBJ2-7, with TRBD2 matching over 10 bases. Germline trimming cut 4 bases from V and 2 bases from J; bases unmatched to any gene: 8. Germline assignment: CDR1 ENHRY and CDR2 SYGVKD. The CDR3 sequence is 16 residues long. The CDR3 DNA reads as TGTGCCATCAGTGCGGAGACTAGCGGGTACCCCTACGAGCAGTACTTC. It specifies CAISAETSGYPYEQYF.

This clone was counted only a few times. The J gene is TRBJ2-2, the V gene TRBV4-1; D is ambiguous. This CDR3 is 16 amino acids long. With 0 bases removed from V and 3 bases from J, the gap between germline ends came to 11 bases. Germline V gene sequence: CDR1 MGHRA, CDR2 YSYEKL. The CDR3: CASSQDRTSDTGELFF. The CDR3 coding sequence is TGCGCCAGCAGCCAAGACAGAACCTCAGACACCGGGGAGCTGTTTTTT.

This clone was counted between two and nine times. The chain combines TRBV4-1 with TRBJ1-5; 7 nucleotides align to TRBD1. J gave up 2 bases and V 2 bases, and 6 bases lay outside the gene matches. CDR1 MGHRA and CDR2 YSYEKL come from the germline V gene. The CDR3 runs 16 residues. The CDR3: CASSQTGVGGNQPQHF. CDR3 coding DNA: TGCGCCAGCAGCCAAACAGGGGTTGGGGGCAATCAGCCCCAGCATTTT.

The gene calls are TRBV19 and TRBJ2-7, with 10 bases identical to TRBD1. Trimming cost V 8 bases and J 4 bases; bases outside gene matches: 2. The germline V gene has CDR1 LNHDA and CDR2 SQIVND (reference sequence). The CDR3 contains 12 residues. The CDR3 sequence: CASGTGAYEQYF. Written as DNA, the CDR3 is TGTGCCAGTGGGACAGGGGCGTACGAGCAGTACTTC.

The chain recombines TRBV7-2 with TRBJ1-2, with D possibly being TRBD1 (5 bases). CDR1 and CDR2 from the germline V gene are SGHTA and FQGNSA. Trimming took 5 bases from V and 2 from J, leaving 15 bases between them. This CDR3 region has 15 residues. The CDR3: CASSVTGWDNYGYTF. The CDR3 DNA is TGTGCCAGCAGCGTTACAGGTTGGGACAACTATGGCTACACCTTC.

The rearrangement joins TRBV20-1 to TRBJ2-1; the D gene is possibly TRBD1 (6 bases). The V end was cut by 3 bases, the J end by 8 bases, with 8 bases between. The CDR3 is 11 amino acids. The germline V gene encodes CDR1 DFQATT and CDR2 SNEGSKA (reference sequence). CDR3 DNA: TGCAGTGCTAGCCGGACAGATGAGCAGTTCTTC. Translating it yields CSASRTDEQFF.

V is TRBV14 and J is TRBJ2-7; D may be TRBD2 (6 bases). Germline CDR1 SGHDN, CDR2 FVKESK. The CDR3 runs to 15 residues. Trimming shortened V by 1 base and J by 1 base, and 11 bases separated the two germline ends. CDR3 sequence: CASSQVTSSSYEQYF. The DNA of the CDR3 is TGTGCCAGCAGCCAAGTGACTAGTAGTTCCTACGAGCAGTACTTC. The variable domain in full, with the rest retrieved from reference TRBV14 and TRBJ2-7, is EAGVTQFPSHSVIEKGQTVTLRCDPISGHDNLYWYRRVMGKEIKFLLHFVKESKQDESGMPNNRFLAERTGGTYSTLKVQPAELEDSGVYFCASSQVTSSSYEQYFGPGTRLTVT.

The rearrangement uses TRBV28 and TRBJ2-1, with 8 bases that match TRBD1. The CDR3 is 17 residues long. CDR1 and CDR2 from the germline V gene are MDHEN and SYDVKM. Germline trimming cut 3 bases from V and 5 bases from J; bases unmatched to any gene: 12. The CDR3 sequence is CASSFASPGQGNNEQFF. CDR3 in DNA: TGTGCCAGCAGTTTTGCCTCCCCTGGACAGGGCAACAATGAGCAGTTCTTC.

The chain is built from TRBV11-3 and TRBJ2-7; possibly TRBD2 for D (5 bases). This CDR3 contains 13 residues. V gave up 5 bases and J gave up 1 base, with 9 bases separating them. In germline, CDR1 is SGHNT, CDR2 YENEEA. The CDR3, as DNA: TGTGCCAGCAGCGGCCGGGAATCCTACGAGCAGTACTTC. Its protein is CASSGRESYEQYF.

The rearrangement uses TRBV5-4 and TRBJ2-5; D gene uncertain. This CDR3 has 16 amino acids. CDR1 is SGHNT, CDR2 YYREEE, per germline (reference sequence). V gave up 4 bases and J gave up 5 bases, with 21 bases separating them. CDR3 nucleotide sequence: TGTGCCAGCAGCGCCCCGAGCCCGGCGGCTGAGGAGACCCAGTACTTC. Translating gives CASSAPSPAAEETQYF. Supplemented by reference TRBV5-4 and TRBJ2-5, the full variable domain reads ETGVTQSPTHLIKTRGQQVTLRCSSQSGHNTVSWYQQALGQGPQFIFQYYREEENGRGNFPPRFSGLQFPNYSSELNVNALELDDSALYLCASSAPSPAAEETQYFGPGTRLLVL.

This clone appeared once. The chain joins TRBV5-1 to TRBJ2-7, with TRBD1 matching over 7 bases. The V gene's germline CDR1 is SGHRS and CDR2 YFSETQ. V shed 6 bases and J 2 bases; nucleotides not matched to a gene: 8. This CDR3 is built from 14 residues. Written as DNA, the CDR3 is TGCGCCAGCACAAGAGAGGGGGCGACCTACGAGCAGTACTTC. It yields the protein CASTREGATYEQYF.

Only one count was recorded for this clone. The chain employs TRBV6-1 and TRBJ2-2; unclear D gene. This CDR3 is built from 14 residues. Looked up from germline, CDR1 is MNHNS and CDR2 is SASEGT. Trimming took 1 base from V and 7 from J, leaving 10 bases between them. This CDR3 is CASSEGWWSGELFF. CDR3 in DNA: TGTGCCAGCAGTGAAGGTTGGTGGAGCGGGGAGCTGTTTTTT.

V and J are TRBV28 and TRBJ1-1; D is uncertain. The CDR3 spans 14 residues. Germline V CDR1 and CDR2: MDHEN, SYDVKM. V gave up 4 bases and J gave up 7 bases, with 16 bases separating them. The CDR3 loop reads CASSSTGPRGEAFF. CDR3 in DNA: TGTGCCAGCAGTTCAACGGGCCCCCGGGGTGAAGCTTTCTTT.

The V and J genes are TRBV6-1 and TRBJ2-7, with 8 bases matching TRBD2. Trimming cost V 7 bases and J 3 bases; bases outside gene matches: 5. From germline, CDR1 is MNHNS and CDR2 SASEGT. CDR3 length: 13 residues. CDR3 in DNA: TGTGCCAGCACGGGGGGGGTCCACTACGAGCAGTACTTC. This sequence encodes CASTGGVHYEQYF.

The chain carries TRBV7-2 and TRBJ2-3, with unresolved D. Germline V lookup: CDR1 SGHTA, CDR2 FQGNSA. CDR3 length: 16 amino acids. V gave up 2 bases and J gave up 0 bases, with 12 bases separating them. CDR3 sequence: CASSLPKGTSTDTQYF. The CDR3 nucleotides are TGTGCCAGCAGCTTACCCAAAGGTACTAGCACAGATACGCAGTATTTT.

This clone appeared a single time. The rearrangement uses TRBV2 and TRBJ2-7, with D hard to call. CDR1 and CDR2 (germline): SNHLY, FYNNEI. The CDR3 totals 13 residues. Trimming removed 6 bases at V and 2 bases at J, with 11 bases between. CDR3 sequence: CASRGPGAYEQYF. CDR3 bases: TGTGCCAGCAGAGGGCCGGGTGCCTACGAGCAGTACTTC.

CDR3 sequence reads: CASSLRLDFTIYEQYF. For the CDR3, the DNA is TGCGCCAGCAGCCTTAGGCTAGATTTTACTATCTACGAGCAGTACTTC. The V call is TRBV4-3, the J call TRBJ2-7, with unresolved D. This CDR3 comprises 16 residues. V lost 4 bases and J lost 3, with 19 bases in between. CDR1 is LGHNA, CDR2 YSLEER, per germline.

This clone appeared a single time. In DNA form, the CDR3 reads TGTGCCAGCAGCTTGGTGGGCAGGGACTCCGGGGAGCTGTTTTTT. Its translation is CASSLVGRDSGELFF. The chain is built from TRBV5-8 and TRBJ2-2, with a possible D match to TRBD2 (6 bases). Germline CDR1 and CDR2: SGHTS and YDEGEE. V was pared by 0 bases and J by 6 bases, with 12 bases between. The CDR3 length is 15 residues.

The CDR3, as DNA: TGTGCCAGCAGCTTATCTGGAGCGGGAGGGCCGCGGGCGCAGTATTTT. This translates into CASSLSGAGGPRAQYF. The chain uses TRBV7-6 and TRBJ2-3; 10 bases are shared with TRBD2. After removal of 2 bases from V and 10 bases from J, the junction contained 12 bases not matched to a gene. Germline loops: CDR1 SGHVS, CDR2 FNYEAQ. The CDR3 covers 16 residues.